The clone carrying this T cell receptor (beta chain) was seen many times. The data derive from a study of T-cell reconstitution after alpha-beta-depleted transplantation in children. During its preparation, the TCRbeta library received unique molecular identifiers. TCRdb called the PCR reads again in MiXCR, with one record for every CDR3 protein. Here the sample spans about 350,000 distinct CDR3 sequences, roughly 15% being singletons. This receptor was identified in a male patient under 10 years old who had a stem cell transplant for acute lymphoblastic leukemia, so the T cells may come from the graft donor. The sample in question was PBMCs, mostly from graft donor cells, obtained 360 days after TCRalphabeta/CD19-depleted stem cell transplant.

The CDR3 spells CAIAGINTGELFF. As DNA, the CDR3 is TGTGCCATCGCGGGGATAAACACCGGGGAGCTGTTTTTT. This sequence joins TRBV10-3 and TRBJ2-2; D is perhaps TRBD2 (6 bases). Germline CDR1 ENHRY, CDR2 SYGVKD. This CDR3 spans 13 amino acids. The V end lost 8 bases, the J end lost 2 bases, and 9 bases lay between the germline ends.